This T cell receptor beta chain stems from a study of cytomegalovirus exposure and HLA in healthy donors (dated by TCRdb to between 2016 and 2019). Looking at the study overall: An earlier analysis of 587 of the donors reported approximately 270 Gb of sequence data and more than 90 million unique TCR beta sequences from about 179 million T cells. An early release that covered more than 550 HLA-typed donors contained approximately 300 gigabases of sequencing data and 75 million to 100 million unique TCR sequences. Of the roughly 430 genotyped donors, approximately 83% fell in the genetic ancestry cluster associated with self-reported Caucasian donors. The study aimed to test whether cataloging public T cell receptors could reveal signatures of past pathogen exposure. The study profiled the T cell repertoires of some 610 subjects by immunosequencing and related them to cytomegalovirus serostatus. A separate validation cohort of 100 to 150 different subjects was used in addition to the 666-subject first cohort. High-throughput TCR immunosequencing, statistical association of individual TCRs with disease status, and machine learning were combined to predict cytomegalovirus infection status. To study patterns of TCR occurrence, a later analysis re-analyzed previously published TCR beta repertoires from around 700 donors and added high-resolution HLA genotyping. The later analysis used no new phenotypic data to find candidate immune exposures, relying instead on TCR beta sequences and their occurrence across donors. An earlier analysis of some 500 of the donors applied high-throughput TCR beta sequencing to assess whether each TCR beta V gene segment acted as functional or pseudogenic. Alongside the repertoire data, information on donor age, sex, ethnicity and CMV serostatus was compiled. A later genetic analysis used genome-wide SNP genotypes for about 60% of the roughly 670 donors, treating that subset as a discovery cohort. All discovery cohort repertoires had been generated using a single sequencing platform. HLA typing included class I and class II loci at four-digit resolution. The number of typed donors differed by locus: roughly 620-640 for A, B, C, DRB1 and DQB1; 500 to 550 for DQA1; approximately 610 for DPA1; and roughly 490 for DPB1. Because of strong linkage in the cohort, roughly five DR-DQ haplotypes were treated as single units for association and clustering. Among under 450 genotyped donors of the cohort, an average of about 240,000 unique TCR beta nucleotide sequences were sequenced per donor, 15% to 20% of them non-productive. Overall study results and their limits: Compared with the roughly 670-donor mean, donors in an Asian-associated ancestry cluster had fewer N-insertions in productive TCRs, according to a later genetic analysis. A further reported finding was that TCR beta sequences accurately predicted the HLA-A and HLA-B alleles for most subjects in the first cohort. Sequencing depth was assumed to be roughly uniform across donors in the presence/absence analyses, though that assumption may not hold. A later analysis associated about 17,000 TCR beta sequences with specific HLA alleles at a false discovery rate of 0.05. Strong co-occurrence of HLA alleles, especially DR and DQ, made assigning TCR associations to individual alleles difficult. The earlier analysis of almost 600 of the donors excluded fewer than 20 rarely observed V segments, including chromosome 9 orphons, because counts were too low. In vitro tests confirmed that a few of the cytomegalovirus-associated TCR beta chains recognize cytomegalovirus antigens. An association between a missense DCLRE1C variant and V-gene and J-gene trimming of TCR beta chains was found in a later genetic analysis and replicated in an independent cohort. The only immune exposure information available for the cohort was CMV serostatus. Most CMV-associated TCR beta chains appeared to be HLA-restricted in a later analysis, and the HLA associations seemed to be driven largely by CMV exposure. Correlated functional status among segregating V segments might be attributable to linkage disequilibrium, but an unknown experimental factor could not be ruled out. In this cohort, only TCR beta chains were sequenced, and detectable features were limited by the absence of alpha or paired-chain data. The study listed approximately 150 TCR beta chains as associated with cytomegalovirus. Because some donors lacked HLA typing at each locus, the association tests relied only on the typed subset. Because the 87-base-pair reads could not distinguish some IMGT-functional V segments, including TRBV6-2 and TRBV6-3, those segments were excluded. A later analysis reported that several top co-occurrence clusters appeared linked to parvovirus B19, influenza, CMV and Epstein-Barr virus. A later analysis found that HLA-associated TCR beta chains were more clonally expanded and had lower generation probabilities than equally common non-associated chains. According to the authors, the approach could potentially be generalized to other disease states and immunological phenotypes. Most TCR sequences were seen in very few donors, while some public TCRs were found in many individuals. In both the original and validation cohorts, the classifier was reported to diagnose cytomegalovirus status with high specificity and sensitivity. According to a later analysis, TCR association rates differed among HLA loci, with DRB1 alleles showing the most associated TCRs and HLA-C alleles showing the fewest. A cluster of highly shared sequence variants was judged likely to be a technical artifact of the sequencing pipeline. In an earlier analysis of a few hundred of the donors, most TCR beta V segments were observed in productive rearrangements about 87% or about 30% of the time, broadly matching IMGT annotations.

As for this clone: Its antigen target is currently unknown. Per-nucleotide qualities are absent, and no much larger clonotype sits a single base away.

The CDR3 runs 19 amino acids, cysteine and phenylalanine included. Only the CDR3 DNA stays, 57 bases, in frame from base 1. Unmatched junction bases come to 4, with V trimmed by 4 bases and J by 1 base. CDR1 and CDR2 were assigned from the germline V gene (reference sequence) as SEHNR and FQNEAQ. In total, approximately 610 healthy bone marrow donors made up the cohort. All cohort members were sampled while nominally healthy, although unrecorded immune exposures were likely present. The donor tested CMV seronegative, placing the donor among the 300 to 450 seronegative members of the cohort. Each donor provided a peripheral blood sample, and peripheral blood mononuclear cells were used for TCR beta sequencing. Genomic DNA was extracted from the blood cell samples with the Qiagen DNeasy Blood Extraction Kit. Libraries were constructed by the immunoSEQ multiplex PCR assay. For the multiplex PCR, a mixture combining 60 forward primers for TCR Vbeta segments and 13 reverse primers for TCR Jbeta segments was used. A multiplex PCR assay on genomic DNA amplified the CDR3 region of rearranged TCR beta genes. The Illumina HiSeq System was used to sequence the amplified TCR beta libraries as 87-base-pair reads. Under the source paper's analysis protocol: In a later analysis, tens of millions of unique TCR beta chains were counted across the 500 to 850 repertoires, and some 10 million of these chains were shared by at least two donors. Raw reads were error-corrected and collapsed into unique sequences with a nearest-neighbor algorithm that merged closely related sequences to remove PCR and sequencing errors. Alignment of CDR3 sequences to IMGT reference sequences was used to assign V, D and J gene segments. For a sequence to be retained, a match of at least six nucleotides to both a V gene segment and a J gene segment was required. A rearrangement counted as productive if the CDR3 had no stop codons and remained in frame with V and J, and every other rearrangement counted as non-productive. Following IMGT convention, CDR3 was defined as the stretch from the second conserved V-encoded cysteine to the conserved J-encoded phenylalanine. In an earlier analysis of approximately 500 of the donors, sequences lacking an unambiguous match to a single V gene segment were excluded. In an earlier analysis of more than 500 of the donors, a V segment was called functional when productive rearrangements were above 56.7%, and segregating when the standard deviation between donors exceeded 5%. A statistical classification framework was built to diagnose cytomegalovirus status from the catalog of TCR beta chain sequences. A later analysis assigned V and J genes by comparing TCR nucleotide sequences with IMGT/GENE-DB human TR gene sequences. In a later analysis, CDR3 sequences and most-parsimonious VDJ recombination scenarios were assigned using the TCRdist pipeline. A later analysis defined each TCR beta chain by its CDR3 amino acid sequence plus V-gene family, and excluded reads lacking a unique V-gene family. A later analysis removed 500 to 600 highly shared, low-generation-probability nucleotide sequences to deal with suspected cross-contamination and a sequencing artifact. For each public chain, a later analysis derived a clonal expansion index from normalized ranks of inferred template counts within each repertoire. In a later analysis, generation probabilities were computed with a VDJ recombination model fitted to out-of-frame rearrangements, and the resulting probabilities were checked against IGoR. In a later analysis, TCR-TCR, TCR-HLA and TCR-CMV co-occurrence was scored with hypergeometric tests, and a repertoire-size bias correction was applied to TCR pairs. A later analysis estimated false discovery rates by permuting HLA or CMV assignments 20 times. In a later analysis, co-occurring TCRs were grouped using DBSCAN, and TCRdist sequence similarity was added for clustering within HLA-allele-positive subsets. Repertoires with fewer than 30,000 or more than 120,000 public chains, plus five repertoires with anomalous nucleotide sharing, were excluded from co-occurrence clustering. Imported from immuneACCESS, the table was reduced by TCRdb to in-frame sequences with V and J called. These copies leave out some clones; in studies compared against another copy, an unresolved V gene accounts for under half, and the cause of the remainder is not known. Clone size and V and J calls were adopted from that table, with D and trimming inferred from the DNA. The sample table contains 200,000 or so clones; only one count was recorded for over 60% of them. 15% to 18% of the sample is taken by the ten largest.

Sample: PBMCs. The receptor's source is a man aged 35-49 years in good health and CMV-seronegative. The rearranged chain carries TRBV7-9 and TRBJ2-6; a stretch of 16 junction bases matches TRBD2. The CDR3 protein: CASSSGTSGGDSGANVLTF. The nucleotide sequence is given as TGTGCCAGCAGCTCCGGGACTAGCGGGGGGGATTCTGGGGCCAACGTCCTGACTTTC.